A few counts support the clone carrying this T cell receptor (beta chain). The same CDR3 is also encoded by other DNA sequences in this sample. The sample is drawn from a study of blood T cell repertoires in COVID-19. Study summary: Sites in the United States, Italy and Spain provided acute and convalescent COVID-19 samples. The analysed material was cDNA or gDNA that came from T cells, B-cell-depleted T cells, or PBMCs.

Germline CDR1 reads SGHRS; CDR2 reads YFSETQ. The CDR3 loop spans 14 amino acids. V was pared by 3 bases and J by 1 base, with 4 bases of the junction left unmatched. In the authors' workflow: How many nucleated cells were present was estimated from reference gene primer amplification. This table comes from immunoSEQ multiplex PCR, and its TCRdb copy is limited to in-frame clones, with some not included. The V and J calls and clone size come from that table; D and trimming were worked out from the DNA. In the table there are roughly 68,000 clones, about 81% of which are singletons. The chain links TRBV5-1 to TRBJ2-7; 7 nucleotides align to TRBD2. The clonotype was recovered from a human donor in a cohort sampled during active COVID-19. What was sequenced was peripheral blood. The CDR3, as DNA: TGCGCCAGCAGCTCGTCGGGGGGTTCCTACGAGCAGTACTTC. As protein: CASSSSGGSYEQYF.